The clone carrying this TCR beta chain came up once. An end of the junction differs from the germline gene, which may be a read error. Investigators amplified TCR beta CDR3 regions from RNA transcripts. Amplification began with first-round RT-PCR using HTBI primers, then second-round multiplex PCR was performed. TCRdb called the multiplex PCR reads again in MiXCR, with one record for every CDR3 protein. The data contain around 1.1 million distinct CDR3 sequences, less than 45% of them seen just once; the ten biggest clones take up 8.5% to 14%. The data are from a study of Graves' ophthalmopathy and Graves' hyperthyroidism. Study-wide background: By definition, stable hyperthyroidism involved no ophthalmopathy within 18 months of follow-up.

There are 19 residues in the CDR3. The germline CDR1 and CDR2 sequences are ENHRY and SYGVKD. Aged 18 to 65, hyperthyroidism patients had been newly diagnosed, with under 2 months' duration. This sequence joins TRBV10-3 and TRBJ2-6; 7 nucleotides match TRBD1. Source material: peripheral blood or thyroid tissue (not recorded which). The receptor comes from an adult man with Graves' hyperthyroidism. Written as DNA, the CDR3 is TGTGCCAGCAGTTACGGAATCCGGGACAGAAGCTCTGGGGCCAACGTCCTGACTTTC. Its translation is CASSYGIRDRSSGANVLTF.